This T cell receptor beta chain derives from a study of blood T cell repertoires in COVID-19. At the level of the study: Samples taken during acute and convalescent COVID-19 were collected in the United States, Italy and Spain. T cells, B-cell-depleted T cells, or PBMCs supplied cDNA or gDNA.

As handled by the study authors: Estimation of nucleated cell counts relied on the amplification of reference gene primers. Generated by immunoSEQ multiplex PCR, the TCRdb table keeps only in-frame clones and is missing some. D and trimming were read from the DNA, whereas the V and J calls and clone size are those reported in that table. Of approximately 30,000 clones listed, roughly 76% are singletons. V lost 1 base and J 5 bases, leaving 20 bases between the germline ends. From germline, CDR1 is SGHTA and CDR2 FQGNSA. The CDR3 has 17 amino acids. This clonotype was sampled from a man aged 65-85 years with acute or convalescent COVID-19. The specimen sequenced was peripheral blood. The chain combines TRBV7-2 with TRBJ2-5; D is possibly TRBD2 (8 bases). In DNA, the CDR3 is TGTGCCAGCAGCTTAGTTGCGGGAGGAATACAGGGGGAGACCCAGTACTTC. It encodes CASSLVAGGIQGETQYF.